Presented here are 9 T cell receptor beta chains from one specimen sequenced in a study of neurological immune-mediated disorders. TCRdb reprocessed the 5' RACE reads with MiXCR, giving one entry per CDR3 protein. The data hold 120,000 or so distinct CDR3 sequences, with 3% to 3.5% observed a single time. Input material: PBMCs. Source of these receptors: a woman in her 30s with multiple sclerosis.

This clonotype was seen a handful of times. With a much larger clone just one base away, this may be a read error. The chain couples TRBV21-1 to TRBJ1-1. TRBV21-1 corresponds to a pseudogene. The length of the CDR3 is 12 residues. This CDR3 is CDIYDRNTEAFF. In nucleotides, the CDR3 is TGTGACATCTATGATAGGAACACTGAAGCTTTCTTT.

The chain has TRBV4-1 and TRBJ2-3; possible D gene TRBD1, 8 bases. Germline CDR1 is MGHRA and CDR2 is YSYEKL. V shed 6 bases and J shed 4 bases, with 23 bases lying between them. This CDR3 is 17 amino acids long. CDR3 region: CASRQTEQGGVADTQYF. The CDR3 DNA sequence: TGCGCCAGCAGACAAACGGAACAGGGGGGGGTGGCAGATACGCAGTATTTT.

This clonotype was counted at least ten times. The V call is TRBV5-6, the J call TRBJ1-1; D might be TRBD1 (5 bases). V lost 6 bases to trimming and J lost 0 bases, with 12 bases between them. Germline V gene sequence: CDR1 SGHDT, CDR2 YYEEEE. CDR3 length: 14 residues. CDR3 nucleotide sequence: TGTGCCAGCAATCCAGGGTCTATGAACACTGAAGCTTTCTTT. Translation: CASNPGSMNTEAFF.

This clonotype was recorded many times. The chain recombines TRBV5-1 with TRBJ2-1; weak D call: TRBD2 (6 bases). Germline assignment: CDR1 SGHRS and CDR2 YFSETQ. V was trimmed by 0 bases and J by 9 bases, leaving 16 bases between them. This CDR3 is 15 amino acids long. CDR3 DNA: TGCGCCAGCAGCTTGGCAGGGCTAGCGCCACCTGAGCAGTTCTTC. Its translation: CASSLAGLAPPEQFF.

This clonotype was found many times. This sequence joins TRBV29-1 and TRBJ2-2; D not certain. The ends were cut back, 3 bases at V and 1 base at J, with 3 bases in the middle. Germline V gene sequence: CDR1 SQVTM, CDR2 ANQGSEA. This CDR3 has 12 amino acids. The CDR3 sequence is CSVDWNTGELFF. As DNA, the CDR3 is TGCAGCGTTGATTGGAACACCGGGGAGCTGTTTTTT.

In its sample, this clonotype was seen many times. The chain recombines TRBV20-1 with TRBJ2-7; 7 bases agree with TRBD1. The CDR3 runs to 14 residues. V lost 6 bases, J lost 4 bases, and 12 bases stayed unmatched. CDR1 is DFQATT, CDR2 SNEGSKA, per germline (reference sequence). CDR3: CSANSGGTFYEQYF. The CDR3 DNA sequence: TGCAGTGCAAATTCAGGGGGTACCTTTTACGAGCAGTACTTC.

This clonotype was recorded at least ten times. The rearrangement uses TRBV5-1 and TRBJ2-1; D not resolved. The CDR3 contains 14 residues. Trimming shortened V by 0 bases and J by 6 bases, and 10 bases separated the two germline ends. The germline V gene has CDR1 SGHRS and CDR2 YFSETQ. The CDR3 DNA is TGCGCCAGCAGCTTGGGGATGACGGGCAATGAGCAGTTCTTC. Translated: CASSLGMTGNEQFF.

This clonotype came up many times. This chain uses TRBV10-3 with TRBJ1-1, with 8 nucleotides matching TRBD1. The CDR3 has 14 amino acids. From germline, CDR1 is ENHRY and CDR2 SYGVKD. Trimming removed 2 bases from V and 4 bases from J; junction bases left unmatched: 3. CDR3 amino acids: CAISEKTGVTEAFF. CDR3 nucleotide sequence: TGTGCCATCAGTGAGAAGACAGGGGTCACTGAAGCTTTCTTT.

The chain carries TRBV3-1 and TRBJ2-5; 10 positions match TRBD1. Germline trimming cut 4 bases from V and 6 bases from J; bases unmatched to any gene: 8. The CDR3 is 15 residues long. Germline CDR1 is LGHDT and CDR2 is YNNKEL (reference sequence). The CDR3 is CASSPRQGARQTQYF. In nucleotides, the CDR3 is TGTGCCAGCAGCCCCAGACAGGGGGCGCGACAGACCCAGTACTTC.